The rows below give T cell receptor beta chains drawn from one sample of a study of blood T cells in healthy people across ages. TCRdb reanalysed the 5' RACE reads using MiXCR and keeps one entry per CDR3 protein. This sample yields approximately 690,000 distinct CDR3 sequences, of which 45% to 65% are seen a single time; 30% to 40% belongs to the top ten. Specimen: blood. These receptors were collected from a man aged 60-69 years in good health. CDR3s include the opening cysteine and the closing phenylalanine or tryptophan. D genes are given only for firm matches. Clone size, where shown, is once, few, many, or a class for clones that have expanded.

v_gene	abundance	d_gene	j_gene	CDR3nt	CDR3aa
TRBV2	NA	NA	TRBJ2-3	TGTGCCAGTAGTGAAGGCTGGGGGATGGGGACAGATACGCAGTATTTT	CASSEGWGMGTDTQYF
TRBV5-1	NA	NA	TRBJ2-6	TGCGCCAGCAGTTGGTCTAAGGCTTCTTCCGGGGCCAACGTCCTGACTTTC	CASSWSKASSGANVLTF
TRBV6-6	NA	NA	TRBJ2-7	TGTGCCAGCAGCCTGGGACGGTTACCCTACGAGCAGTACTTC	CASSLGRLPYEQYF
TRBV14	NA	NA	TRBJ2-7	TGTGCCAGCAGCCCCCTATGGCAGGAAACCTACGAGCAGTACTTC	CASSPLWQETYEQYF
TRBV7-2	many	TRBD1	TRBJ1-1	TGTGCCAGCAGCCTCCGACAGGGTTACACTGAAGCTTTCTTT	CASSLRQGYTEAFF
TRBV18	NA	TRBD1	TRBJ2-7	TGTGCCAGCTCTCCGGAAGGACAGGGGCAGCGCGAGCAGTACTTC	CASSPEGQGQREQYF
TRBV11-2	many	NA	TRBJ2-5	TGTGCCAGCCGCACGGGGGTGGACGTGAAGACCCAGTACTTC	CASRTGVDVKTQYF
TRBV4-2	few	TRBD2	TRBJ2-3	TGTGCCAGCAGCCAAGATTTGGCGGGGGGCACAGATACACAGTATTTT	CASSQDLAGGTDTQYF
TRBV29-1	NA	NA	TRBJ2-1	TGCAGCGTTGAAGATGGGCAGGAGTTCTTC	CSVEDGQEFF
TRBV7-9	NA	NA	TRBJ1-2	TGTGCCTCCGGGGAGTCATCTTATGGCTACACCTTC	CASGESSYGYTF
TRBV29-1	few	NA	TRBJ2-7	TGCAGCGCCCCGGGCCAGGAGCGCGGACCCTACGAGCAGTACTTC	CSAPGQERGPYEQYF
TRBV29-1	few	NA	TRBJ1-1	TGCAGCGTCGCTAGGGTGGGGACCACTGAAGCTTTCTTT	CSVARVGTTEAFF
TRBV4-1	once	NA	TRBJ2-6	TGCGCCAGCAGCCAAGCACCCTACCAAATCTCTGGGGCCAACGTCCTGACTTTC	CASSQAPYQISGANVLTF
TRBV12-3/TRBV12-4	NA	TRBD2	TRBJ2-5	TGTGCCAGCGGGCAAACTAGCGGGGAAGAGACCCAGTACTTC	CASGQTSGEETQYF
TRBV2	NA	NA	TRBJ1-5	TGTGCCAGCAGCCCGATGGGAGAGGGGAGCAATCAGCCCCAGCATTTT	CASSPMGEGSNQPQHF
TRBV20-1	NA	NA	TRBJ1-2	TGCAGTGCTAGAGGACGTGGGGGGGGCCCTTTTAACTATGACTACACCTTC	CSARGRGGGPFNYDYTF
TRBV20-1	few	TRBD2	TRBJ2-1	TGCAGTGCTAGAGATGATACCGGGGGTACTGCGGGAGGAGAGCAGTTCTTC	CSARDDTGGTAGGEQFF
TRBV13	NA	TRBD2	TRBJ2-3	TGTGCCAGCAGCTTAGGGCTAGCGGGTTACTCTAGCACAGATACGCAGTATTTT	CASSLGLAGYSSTDTQYF
TRBV13	NA	TRBD2	TRBJ2-2	TGTGCCAGCAGCTTAGTCCTAGCGGGGGCCAACACCGGGGAGCTGTTTTTT	CASSLVLAGANTGELFF
TRBV5-5	NA	NA	TRBJ2-7	TGTGCCAGCAGCTTTGGTAGGGTTGGATACGAGCAGTACTTC	CASSFGRVGYEQYF
TRBV12-3/TRBV12-4	NA	NA	TRBJ1-1	TGTGCCAGCAGTTTCCAGTCAGGGACGAACACTGAAGCTTTCTTT	CASSFQSGTNTEAFF
TRBV10-3	NA	TRBD1	TRBJ1-5	TGTGCCAGCGTAGGGGGCCTCGGGCAGCCCCAGCATTTT	CASVGGLGQPQHF
TRBV29-1	NA	TRBD1	TRBJ2-1	TGCAGCGTTGGGGACAGGGTCAATGAGCAGTTCTTC	CSVGDRVNEQFF
TRBV11-1	once	NA	TRBJ1-1	TGCGCCAGCTCCTACTCAAGCGGGCGTGAAGCTTTCTTT	CASSYSSGREAFF
TRBV6-6	few	NA	TRBJ1-5	TGTGCCTCTGGTTCTGGGACCGCCCTTGGCAATCAGCCCCAGCATTTT	CASGSGTALGNQPQHF
TRBV12-3/TRBV12-4	few	TRBD2	TRBJ2-1	TGTGCCAGCAGAGCCGGGACTAGCGGCTATCTAGGGAATGAGCAGTTCTTC	CASRAGTSGYLGNEQFF
TRBV20-1	NA	TRBD2	TRBJ2-5	TGCAGTGCCAAAAGCGAACGACTAGCGGGGACGGAGACCCAGTACTTC	CSAKSERLAGTETQYF
TRBV12-5	few	NA	TRBJ2-7	TGTGCTAGTGGTTTGGTACGGGTCCCCCTCTCCTACGAGCAGTACTTC	CASGLVRVPLSYEQYF
TRBV28	NA	NA	TRBJ1-2	TGTGCCAGCACCCTGGGGCAGCTTACCCATGGCTACACCTTC	CASTLGQLTHGYTF
TRBV9	NA	TRBD1	TRBJ2-3	TGTGCCAGCAGCAGGTCCCGGGACAGGGTCGATACGCAGTATTTT	CASSRSRDRVDTQYF
TRBV28	once	NA	TRBJ1-1	TGTGCCAGCAGTTTTTTGGGAGGACGGACTGAAGCTTTCTTT	CASSFLGGRTEAFF
TRBV28	many	NA	TRBJ1-2	TGTGCCAGCAGTTTAGAGCAGGGAAACTATGGCTACACCTTC	CASSLEQGNYGYTF
TRBV4-1	NA	NA	TRBJ2-2	TGCGCCAGCAGCCAAGATTGGAGGGGGGGGGACACCGGGGAGCTGTTTTTT	CASSQDWRGGDTGELFF
TRBV11-2	NA	NA	TRBJ2-5	TGTGCCAGCAGCTTAGTACACTTTCAAGAGACCCAGTACTTC	CASSLVHFQETQYF
TRBV7-9	NA	NA	TRBJ2-5	TGTGCCAGCAGCCAAGAGGAGGCGGGGACCCAGTACTTC	CASSQEEAGTQYF
TRBV6-2/TRBV6-3	few	NA	TRBJ2-5	TGTGCCAGCACGGGACGGATCCAAGAGACCCAGTACTTC	CASTGRIQETQYF
TRBV20-1	NA	NA	TRBJ2-1	TGCAGTGCTAGCCGCCGCGGCGGATACAATGAGCAGTTCTTC	CSASRRGGYNEQFF
TRBV7-9	NA	TRBD1	TRBJ2-3	TGTGCCAGCAGCCGGGACAGTGAGTCAGATACGCAGTATTTT	CASSRDSESDTQYF
TRBV9	once	TRBD2	TRBJ2-1	TGTGCCAGCAGCCCTACAGCGGGGGCCCTAGTCAATGAGCAGTTCTTC	CASSPTAGALVNEQFF
TRBV9	NA	NA	TRBJ2-5	TGTGCCAGCAGCGTAGACCCCAGGGCCAGCGTGCGAGAGACCCAGTACTTC	CASSVDPRASVRETQYF
TRBV25-1	NA	TRBD1	TRBJ2-6	TGTGCCAGCAGTGGGTCAGACAGGGGATGGGACTCTGGGGCCAACGTCCTGACTTTC	CASSGSDRGWDSGANVLTF
TRBV10-3	few	TRBD2	TRBJ2-3	TGTGCCATCCGGGGGGAGGATACGCAGTATTTT	CAIRGEDTQYF
TRBV19	NA	NA	TRBJ1-2	TGTGCCAGTAATTCGTTTGACAGGTGGAATGGCTACACCTTC	CASNSFDRWNGYTF
TRBV4-2	NA	TRBD2	TRBJ2-7	TGTGCCAGCAGCCAAGAGTGGACTAGCGGGTACAATGAGCAGTACTTC	CASSQEWTSGYNEQYF
TRBV7-2	few	TRBD2	TRBJ2-1	TGTGCCAGCAGCCCGTCTCATAACCTAGCGGGCGGCTGGGGTGAGCAGTTCTTC	CASSPSHNLAGGWGEQFF
TRBV15	NA	TRBD1	TRBJ1-1	TGTGCCACCAGCAGAGCGTTTGACAGGGGGGGAAGTCACACTGAAGCTTTCTTT	CATSRAFDRGGSHTEAFF
TRBV6-2/TRBV6-3	NA	NA	TRBJ2-1	TGTGCCAGTACACCGGGACGGGCTAACAATGAGCAGTTCTTC	CASTPGRANNEQFF
TRBV6-1	many	NA	TRBJ2-5	TGTGCCAGCAGTGAACAGATAACAGGGCAAGAGACCCAGTACTTC	CASSEQITGQETQYF
TRBV13	NA	NA	TRBJ2-7	TGTGCCAGCAGCTCCTACAGGGACAACCTCTACGAGCAGTACTTC	CASSSYRDNLYEQYF
TRBV3-1	NA	TRBD1	TRBJ1-6	TGTGCCAGCAGCCCCGGGACAGGGCAGTCACCCCTCCACTTT	CASSPGTGQSPLHF
TRBV7-9	NA	NA	TRBJ2-3	TGTGCCAGCAGCTTCGGACGGGGTTACACAGATACGCAGTATTTT	CASSFGRGYTDTQYF
TRBV6-6	NA	TRBD1	TRBJ1-2	TGTGCCAGCAGGGCCGGACAGGGTAACTATGGCTACACCTTC	CASRAGQGNYGYTF
TRBV7-7	NA	NA	TRBJ2-5	TGTGCCAGCAGCCGAGACGGCCCTCAAGAGACCCAGTACTTC	CASSRDGPQETQYF
TRBV7-9	NA	TRBD2	TRBJ2-3	TGTGCCAGCAGCCCCGAGCCGGGGGGTTCAGATACGCAGTATTTT	CASSPEPGGSDTQYF
TRBV6-1	NA	NA	TRBJ2-7	TGTGCCAGCAGTGATTTGAACAGGGTTTACGAGCAGTACTTC	CASSDLNRVYEQYF
TRBV21-1	many	NA	TRBJ1-2	TGTGCCAGCAGCCCCCCGTTGGCAGGATCCTATGGCTACACCTTC	CASSPPLAGSYGYTF
TRBV10-2	NA	NA	TRBJ1-5	TGCGCCAGCAACCGGGGGTACAATCAGCCCCAGCATTTT	CASNRGYNQPQHF
TRBV6-4	NA	NA	TRBJ2-7	TGTGCCAGCAGTCCGCCACCTAGGGGGTCCGAGCAGTACTTC	CASSPPPRGSEQYF